The 5 T cell receptor beta chains below were found in one sample sequenced in a study of tumor and adjacent non-tumor tissue in lung cancer. TCRbeta libraries were built with three rounds of nested PCR, modified from ARM-PCR. TCRdb ran MiXCR on the multiplex PCR reads and lists one entry per CDR3 protein. The sample has 50,000 or so distinct CDR3 sequences, 70% to 80% seen once. This sample's RNA came from whole unsorted tissue. More than 3 cm separated this lung sample from the edge of the tumor. The source material was distant non-tumor lung tissue. The receptors shown here come from a woman aged 55 to 70 with non-small cell lung cancer.

The CDR3 loop is CVCSFFLTGVETQYF. In nucleotides, the CDR3 is TGTGTCTGCAGTTTCTTCCTAACGGGAGTGGAGACCCAGTACTTC. The V gene is TRBV12-3 or TRBV12-4, the J gene TRBJ2-5; tentative D call: TRBD2 (6 bases). This CDR3 has 15 residues.

J is TRBJ1-5 and V is TRBV15; D ambiguous. The end of the DNA fits TRBJ2-3 better, so the J call may be wrong. Per germline, CDR1 LNHNV and CDR2 YYDKDF (reference sequence). This CDR3 has 16 amino acids. The CDR3 loop reads CATSRDRVFSNQPQYF. The CDR3 DNA reads as TGTGCCACCAGCAGAGATCGGGTCTTTAGCAATCAGCCCCAGTATTTT.

On this clonotype itself: This may come from a read error, since a much larger clone is one base off. The V and J genes are TRBV12-3 or TRBV12-4 and TRBJ1-6; possible D gene TRBD1, 5 bases. This CDR3 region has 15 residues. The CDR3 region is CASSFGGSTNSPPHF. The CDR3 DNA follows: TGTGCCAGCAGTTTCGGGGGATCAACGAATTCACCCCCCCACTTT.

This chain joins TRBV5-1 and TRBJ2-3; TRBD2 is a possible D gene (6 bases). Trimming took 3 bases from V and 2 from J, leaving 19 bases between them. The germline CDR1 and CDR2 sequences are SGHRS and YFSETQ. This CDR3 spans 17 amino acids. CDR3 DNA sequence: TGCGCCAGCAGCTGGCTCGTTCTAGCGTGGTCCACAGATACGCAGTATTTT. Amino acid sequence: CASSWLVLAWSTDTQYF.

The table lists this clonotype with a count of one. A read error is likely, as this CDR3 ends without the conserved phenylalanine or tryptophan. This rearrangement joins TRBV29-1 to TRBJ1-1, with D possibly TRBD1 on 5 matching bases. The CDR3 totals 12 residues. V dropped 6 bases and J dropped 5 bases, with 13 bases sitting between them. Germline V gene sequence: CDR1 SQVTM, CDR2 ANQGSEA. The CDR3 is CSVRVTDTEAFL. CDR3 nucleotides: TGCAGCGTCAGGGTCACGGATACTGAAGCTTTCCTT.